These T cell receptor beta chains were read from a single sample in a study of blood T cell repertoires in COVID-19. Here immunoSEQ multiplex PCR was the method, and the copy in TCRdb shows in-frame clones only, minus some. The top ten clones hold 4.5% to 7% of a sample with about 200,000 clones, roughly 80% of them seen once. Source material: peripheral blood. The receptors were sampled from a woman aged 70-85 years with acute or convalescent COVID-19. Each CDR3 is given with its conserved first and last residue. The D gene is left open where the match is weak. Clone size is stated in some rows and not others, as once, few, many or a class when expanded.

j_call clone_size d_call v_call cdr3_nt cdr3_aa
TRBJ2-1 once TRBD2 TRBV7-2 TGTGCCAGCAGCCTTAGCGGGGCTGGATACAATGAGCAGTTCTTC CASSLSGAGYNEQFF
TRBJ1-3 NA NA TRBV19 TGTGCCAGTAGTATAGGCGGGAGCTCTGGAAACACCATATATTTT CASSIGGSSGNTIYF
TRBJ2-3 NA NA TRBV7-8 TGTGCCAGCAGCTTGACTGTCCCTGCTTATACGCAGTATTTT CASSLTVPAYTQYF
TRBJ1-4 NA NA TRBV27 TGTGCCAGCAGTCCGGACAGACCAACTAATGAAAAACTGTTTTTT CASSPDRPTNEKLFF
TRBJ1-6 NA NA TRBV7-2 TGTGCCAGCAGCCCCGCACGGAAAGTAGCTCCCCTCCACTTT CASSPARKVAPLHF
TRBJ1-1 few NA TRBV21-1 TGTGCCAGCAGCTGCGGCAGCGTAACGAACACTGAAGCTTTCTTT CASSCGSVTNTEAFF
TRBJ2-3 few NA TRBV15 TGTGCCACCAGCAGAGCTCAGGGCGCAGCAGATACGCAGTATTTT CATSRAQGAADTQYF
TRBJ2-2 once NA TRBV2 TGTGCCAGCATCCCCGGGATGGTCACCGGGGAGCTGTTTTTT CASIPGMVTGELFF
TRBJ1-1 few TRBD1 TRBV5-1 TGCGCCAGCAGCTTGGGACAGGGGGACTTGAGGACTGAAGCTTTCTTT CASSLGQGDLRTEAFF
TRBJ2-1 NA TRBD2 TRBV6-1 TGTGCCAGCAGTGAGGGGCTAGCGGGATTGGGGGACAATGAGCAGTTCTTC CASSEGLAGLGDNEQFF
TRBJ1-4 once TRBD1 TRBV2 TGTGCCAGCAGCGGGACAGCCGAAAAACTGTTTTTT CASSGTAEKLFF
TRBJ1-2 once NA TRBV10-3 TGTGCCATCAGTGAGTCAGGGCAGGGGAGCTATGGCTACACCTTC CAISESGQGSYGYTF
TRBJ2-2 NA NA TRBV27 TGTGCCAGCAGTACGGGTACGCTTGCCGGGGAGCTGTTTTTT CASSTGTLAGELFF
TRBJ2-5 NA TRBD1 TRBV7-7 TGTGCCAGCAGCTTAGGGACAGGGGTGGAGACCCAGTACTTC CASSLGTGVETQYF
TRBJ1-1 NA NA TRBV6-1 TGTGCCAGCAGTGAGGTCGGGGAAAAGAACACTGAAGCTTTCTTT CASSEVGEKNTEAFF
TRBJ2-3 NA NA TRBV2 TGTGCCAGCAGTGTGTCGGAGCCCAGCACAGATACGCAGTATTTT CASSVSEPSTDTQYF
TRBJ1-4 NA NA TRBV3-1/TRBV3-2 TGTGCCAGCAGCCAAGAGGGGCACACTAATGAAAAACTGTTTTTT CASSQEGHTNEKLFF
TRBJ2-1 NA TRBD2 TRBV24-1 TGTGCCACCAGTGACATACTAGCGGGAGATGAGCAGTTCTTC CATSDILAGDEQFF
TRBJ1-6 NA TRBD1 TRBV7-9 TGTGCCAGCAGCTTAGGGCCGACAGGGGGAGAGAATTCACCCCTCCACTTT CASSLGPTGGENSPLHF
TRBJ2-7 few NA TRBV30 TGTGCCTGGAGAAATGACATAGGCTACGAGCAGTACTTC CAWRNDIGYEQYF
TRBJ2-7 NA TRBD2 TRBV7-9 TGTGCCAGCAGCGCACCGGGACTAGTGGGTGGTGAGCAGTACTTC CASSAPGLVGGEQYF
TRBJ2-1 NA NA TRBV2 TGTGCCAGCAGTCTCGACTCGGGTAATGAGCAGTTCTTC CASSLDSGNEQFF
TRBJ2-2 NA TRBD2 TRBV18 TGTGCCAGCTCACGGCTAGCGGGAGCCACCGGGGAGCTGTTTTTT CASSRLAGATGELFF
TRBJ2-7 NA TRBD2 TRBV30 TGTGCCTGGAGTGACAGCGGGGCCTACGAGCAGTACTTC CAWSDSGAYEQYF
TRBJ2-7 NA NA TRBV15 TGTGCCACCAGCCACCGTCGGGTCGGGGACGAGCAGTACTTC CATSHRRVGDEQYF
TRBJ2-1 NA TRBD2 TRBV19 TGTGCCAGTAGTAGCCTGGCGGGAGGGCAGGATGAGCAGTTCTTC CASSSLAGGQDEQFF
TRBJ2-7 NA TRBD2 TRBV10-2 TGCGCCAGCAGTGAGGGCAGGCTCGGGACTAGCGGAGCCTACGAGCAGTACTTC CASSEGRLGTSGAYEQYF